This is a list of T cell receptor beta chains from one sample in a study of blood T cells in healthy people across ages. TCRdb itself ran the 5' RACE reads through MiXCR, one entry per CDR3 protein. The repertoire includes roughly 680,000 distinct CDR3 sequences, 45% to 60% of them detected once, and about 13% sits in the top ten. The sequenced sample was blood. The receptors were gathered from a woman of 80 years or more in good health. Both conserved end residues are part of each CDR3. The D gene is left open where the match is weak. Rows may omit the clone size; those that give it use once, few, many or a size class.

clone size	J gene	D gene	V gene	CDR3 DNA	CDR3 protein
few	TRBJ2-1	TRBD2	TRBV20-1	TGCAGTTCAGCCGGGACTAGCGGGGTCAATGAGCAGTTCTTC	CSSAGTSGVNEQFF
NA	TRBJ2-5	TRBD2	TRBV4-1	TGCGCCAGCAGCCCGGAGCGGGGGGCCATCAATGAGCAGTACTTC	CASSPERGAINEQYF
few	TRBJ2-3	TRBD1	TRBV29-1	TGCAGCGTTGATGCAGGGGGAACAGATACGCAGTATTTT	CSVDAGGTDTQYF
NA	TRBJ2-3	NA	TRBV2	TGTGCCAGCAGGAACCTAGCGAGGGCAGATACGCAGTATTTT	CASRNLARADTQYF
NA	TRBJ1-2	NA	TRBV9	TGTGCCAGCAGCGTAGATTTGGGCAGAGGAACTAATGGCTACACCTTC	CASSVDLGRGTNGYTF
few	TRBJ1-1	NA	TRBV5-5	TGTGCCAGCAGCTTAGCCCCCGGGACCAAGCCCCGAGGAGACACTGAAGCTTTCTTT	CASSLAPGTKPRGDTEAFF
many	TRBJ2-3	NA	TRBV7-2	TGTGCCAGCAGCTTTGGTGGCCTTGGCACAGATACGCAGTATTTT	CASSFGGLGTDTQYF
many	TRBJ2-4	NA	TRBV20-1	TGCAGTGCTTGGAGGGAGTTTCAGTACTTC	CSAWREFQYF
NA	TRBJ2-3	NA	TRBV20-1	TGCAGTGCTGGGGGGCTAGCCCAAGGACTCGGCACAGATACGCAGTATTTT	CSAGGLAQGLGTDTQYF
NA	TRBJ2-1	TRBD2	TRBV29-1	TGCAGCGTTAGTACTAGCGTGACCTACAATGAGCAGTTCTTC	CSVSTSVTYNEQFF
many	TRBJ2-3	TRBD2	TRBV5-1	TGCGCCAGCAGCTTGGATCTAGCGGGAGATACGCAGTATTTT	CASSLDLAGDTQYF
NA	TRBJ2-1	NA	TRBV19	TGTGCCAGTAGCCCGACTTGGGGGTCCTACAATGAGCAGTTCTTC	CASSPTWGSYNEQFF
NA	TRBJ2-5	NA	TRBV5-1	TGCGCCAGCAGCTTGTGGGGGGTCAAAGGGAATGAGCAGTACTTC	CASSLWGVKGNEQYF
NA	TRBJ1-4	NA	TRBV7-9	TGTGCCAGCAGCTCCCGCGGGCAGTACTCTGAAAAACTGTTTTTT	CASSSRGQYSEKLFF
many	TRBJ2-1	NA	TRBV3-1	TGTGCCAGCAGACTGGGACACAATGAGCAGTTCTTC	CASRLGHNEQFF
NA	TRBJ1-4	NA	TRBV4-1	TGCGCCAGCAGCCAATTAAGGGGGACAACTAATGAAAAACTGTTTTTT	CASSQLRGTTNEKLFF
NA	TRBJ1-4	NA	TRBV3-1	TGTGCCAGCAGCCAAGATTTAAGTGCTAATGAAAAACTGTTTTTT	CASSQDLSANEKLFF
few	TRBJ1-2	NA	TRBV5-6	TGTGCCAGCAGCCTATATAGTCCACCTAACTATGGCTACACCTTC	CASSLYSPPNYGYTF
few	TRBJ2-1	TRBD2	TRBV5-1	TGCGCCAGCAGCTTGTTGGACGGGGGGTCTCCCTACAATGAGCAGTTCTTC	CASSLLDGGSPYNEQFF
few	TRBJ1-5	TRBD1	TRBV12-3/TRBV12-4	TGTGCCAGCACTCCCAGTAGAGGGGGCGGTCAGCCCCAGCATTTT	CASTPSRGGGQPQHF
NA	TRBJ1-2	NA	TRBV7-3	TGTGCCAGCAGCTTATTAGGCCGAAGTGGCTACACCTTC	CASSLLGRSGYTF
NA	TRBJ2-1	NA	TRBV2	TGTGCCAGCAGGTTTACTAGTTTTGATGAGCAGTTCTTC	CASRFTSFDEQFF
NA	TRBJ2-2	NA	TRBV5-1	TGCGCCAGCAGAAACAGGGACCGGGAGCTGTTTTTT	CASRNRDRELFF
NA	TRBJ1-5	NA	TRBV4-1	TGCGCCAGCAGCCAAGTTTCCAACCGGGTTGCTCAGCCCCAGCATTTT	CASSQVSNRVAQPQHF